The sequence of this T cell receptor beta chain was determined in a study of STAT5B mutations in CD4+ large granular lymphocyte leukemia. Study results and caveats: Without putative leukemic clones, patient CD4-sorted repertoires remained more clonal than healthy CD4+ repertoires.

Remarks on this clone: Its antigen is still unknown.

The CDR3 consists of 14 residues. Germline assignment: CDR1 WSHSY and CDR2 SAAADI. Trimming cost V 6 bases and J 0 bases, with 8 bases left between them. Produced via immunoSEQ multiplex PCR; TCRdb's table is partial and in-frame only. In the table there are fewer than 35,000 clones, around 88% of which are singletons. This rearrangement joins TRBV10-2 to TRBJ2-2; D is possibly TRBD1 (5 bases). The source material was CD4+ T cells from blood buffy coats. The clonotype was recovered from a human donor in good health. CDR3 DNA sequence: TGCGCCAGCAGCAGACAGTCGAACACCGGGGAGCTGTTTTTT. This sequence encodes CASSRQSNTGELFF.